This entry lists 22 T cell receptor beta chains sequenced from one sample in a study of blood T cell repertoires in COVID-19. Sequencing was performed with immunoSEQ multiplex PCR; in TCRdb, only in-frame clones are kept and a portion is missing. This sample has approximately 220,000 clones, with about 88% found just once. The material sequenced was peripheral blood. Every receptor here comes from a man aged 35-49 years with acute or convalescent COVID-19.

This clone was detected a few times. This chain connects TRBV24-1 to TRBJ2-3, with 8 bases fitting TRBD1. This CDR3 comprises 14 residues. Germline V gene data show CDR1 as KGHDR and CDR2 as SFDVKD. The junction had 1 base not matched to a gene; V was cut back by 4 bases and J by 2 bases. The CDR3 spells CATSETGATDTQYF. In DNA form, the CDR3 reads TGTGCCACCAGTGAGACAGGGGCCACAGATACGCAGTATTTT.

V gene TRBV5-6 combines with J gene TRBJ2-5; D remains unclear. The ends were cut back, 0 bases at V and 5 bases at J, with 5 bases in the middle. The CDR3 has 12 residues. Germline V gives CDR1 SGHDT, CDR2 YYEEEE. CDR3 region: CASSLDRETQYF. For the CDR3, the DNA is TGTGCCAGCAGCTTGGATCGTGAGACCCAGTACTTC. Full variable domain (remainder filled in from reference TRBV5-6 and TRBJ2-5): DAGVTQSPTHLIKTRGQQVTLRCSPKSGHDTVSWYQQALGQGPQFIFQYYEEEERQRGNFPDRFSGHQFPNYSSELNVNALLLGDSALYLCASSLDRETQYFGPGTRLLVL.

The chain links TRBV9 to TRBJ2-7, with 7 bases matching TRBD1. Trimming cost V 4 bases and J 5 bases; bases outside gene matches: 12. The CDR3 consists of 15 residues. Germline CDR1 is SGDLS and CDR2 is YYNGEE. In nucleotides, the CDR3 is TGTGCCAGCAGCCCTACCGAGAACAGGGGACACGAGCAGTACTTC. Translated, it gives CASSPTENRGHEQYF.

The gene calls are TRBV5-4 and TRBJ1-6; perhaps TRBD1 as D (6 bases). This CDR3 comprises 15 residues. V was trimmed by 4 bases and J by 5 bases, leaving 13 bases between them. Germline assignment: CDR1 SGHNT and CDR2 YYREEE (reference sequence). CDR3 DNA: TGTGCCAGCAGCCCAGTACAGGGAGATAATTCACCCCTCCACTTT. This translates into CASSPVQGDNSPLHF.

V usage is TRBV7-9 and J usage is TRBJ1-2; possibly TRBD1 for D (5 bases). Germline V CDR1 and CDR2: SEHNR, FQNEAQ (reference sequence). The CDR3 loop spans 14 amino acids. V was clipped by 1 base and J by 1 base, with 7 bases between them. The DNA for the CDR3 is TGTGCCAGCAGCTTAGAGGACATTAACTATGGCTACACCTTC. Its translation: CASSLEDINYGYTF. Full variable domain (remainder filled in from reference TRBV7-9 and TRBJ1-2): DTGVSQNPRHKITKRGQNVTFRCDPISEHNRLYWYRQTLGQGPEFLTYFQNEAQLEKSRLLSDRFSAERPKGSFSTLEIQRTEQGDSAMYLCASSLEDINYGYTFGSGTRLTVV.

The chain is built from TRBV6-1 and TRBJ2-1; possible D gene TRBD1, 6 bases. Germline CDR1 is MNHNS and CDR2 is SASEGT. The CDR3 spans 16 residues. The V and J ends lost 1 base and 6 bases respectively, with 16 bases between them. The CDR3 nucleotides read TGTGCCAGCAGTGAAGTGATAGGACAGCCTACCAATGAGCAGTTCTTC. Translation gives CASSEVIGQPTNEQFF.

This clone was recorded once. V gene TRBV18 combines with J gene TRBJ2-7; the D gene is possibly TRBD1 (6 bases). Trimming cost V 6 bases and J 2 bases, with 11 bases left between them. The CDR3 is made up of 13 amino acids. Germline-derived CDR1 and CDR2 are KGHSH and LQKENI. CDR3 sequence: CASSGAGAYEQYF. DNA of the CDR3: TGTGCCAGCTCCGGGGCAGGGGCCTACGAGCAGTACTTC.

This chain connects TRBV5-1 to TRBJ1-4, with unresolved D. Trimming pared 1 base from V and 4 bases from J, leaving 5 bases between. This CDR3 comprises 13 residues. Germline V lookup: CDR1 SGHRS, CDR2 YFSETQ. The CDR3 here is CASSLSGNEKLFF. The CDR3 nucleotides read TGCGCCAGCAGCTTGTCGGGTAATGAAAAACTGTTTTTT.

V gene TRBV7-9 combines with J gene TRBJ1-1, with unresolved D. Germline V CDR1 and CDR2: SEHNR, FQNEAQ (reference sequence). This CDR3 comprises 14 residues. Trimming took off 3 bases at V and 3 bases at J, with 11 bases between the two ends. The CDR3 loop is CASSLSAAYTEAFF. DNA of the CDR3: TGTGCCAGCAGCTTGAGCGCTGCCTACACTGAAGCTTTCTTT. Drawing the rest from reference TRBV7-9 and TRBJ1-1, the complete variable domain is DTGVSQNPRHKITKRGQNVTFRCDPISEHNRLYWYRQTLGQGPEFLTYFQNEAQLEKSRLLSDRFSAERPKGSFSTLEIQRTEQGDSAMYLCASSLSAAYTEAFFGQGTRLTVV.

Here the CDR3 DNA reads TGTGCCAGCAGCCAAGGGTACAGGGGCCTTACCTACAATGAGCAGTTCTTC. Amino acid sequence: CASSQGYRGLTYNEQFF. The chain combines TRBV3-1 (or the pseudogene TRBV3-2) with TRBJ2-1; 7 bases map to TRBD1. From germline, CDR1 is LGHDT and CDR2 YNNKEL (reference sequence). The V gene end was trimmed by 1 base and the J gene end by 2 bases; junction bases not matched to a gene: 8. This CDR3 is built from 17 residues.

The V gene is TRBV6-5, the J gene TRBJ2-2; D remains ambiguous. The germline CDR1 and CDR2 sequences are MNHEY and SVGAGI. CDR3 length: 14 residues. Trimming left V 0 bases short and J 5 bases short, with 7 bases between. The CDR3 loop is CASSYSDTTGELFF. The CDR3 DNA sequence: TGTGCCAGCAGTTACTCTGACACAACCGGGGAGCTGTTTTTT.

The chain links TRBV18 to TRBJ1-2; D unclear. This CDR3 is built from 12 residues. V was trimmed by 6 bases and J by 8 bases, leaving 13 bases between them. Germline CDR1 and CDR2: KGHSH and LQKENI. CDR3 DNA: TGTGCCAGCTCGAATGTCCTGGGCGGCTACACCTTC. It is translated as CASSNVLGGYTF. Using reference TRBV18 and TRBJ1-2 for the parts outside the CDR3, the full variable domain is NAGVMQNPRHLVRRRGQEARLRCSPMKGHSHVYWYRQLPEEGLKFMVYLQKENIIDESGMPKERFSAEFPKEGPSILRIQQVVRGDSAAYFCASSNVLGGYTFGSGTRLTVV.

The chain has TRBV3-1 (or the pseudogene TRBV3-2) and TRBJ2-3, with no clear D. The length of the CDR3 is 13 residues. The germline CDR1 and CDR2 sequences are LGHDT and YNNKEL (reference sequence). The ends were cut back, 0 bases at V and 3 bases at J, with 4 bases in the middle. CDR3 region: CASSQDLTDTQYF. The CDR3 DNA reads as TGTGCCAGCAGCCAAGACTTGACAGATACGCAGTATTTT.

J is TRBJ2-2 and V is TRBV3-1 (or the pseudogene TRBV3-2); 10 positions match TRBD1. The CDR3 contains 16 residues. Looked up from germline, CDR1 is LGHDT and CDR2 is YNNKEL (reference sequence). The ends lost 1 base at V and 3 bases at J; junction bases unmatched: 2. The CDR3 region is CASSQGTGGDTGELFF. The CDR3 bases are TGTGCCAGCAGCCAAGGGACAGGGGGAGACACCGGGGAGCTGTTTTTT.

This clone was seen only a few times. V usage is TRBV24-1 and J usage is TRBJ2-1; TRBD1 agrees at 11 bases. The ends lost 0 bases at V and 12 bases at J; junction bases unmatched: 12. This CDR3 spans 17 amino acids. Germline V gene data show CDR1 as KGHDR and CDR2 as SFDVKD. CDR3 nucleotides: TGTGCCACCAGTGATTTGGGGGCCGGACAGGGGGCGGCTGGGCAGTTCTTC. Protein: CATSDLGAGQGAAGQFF.

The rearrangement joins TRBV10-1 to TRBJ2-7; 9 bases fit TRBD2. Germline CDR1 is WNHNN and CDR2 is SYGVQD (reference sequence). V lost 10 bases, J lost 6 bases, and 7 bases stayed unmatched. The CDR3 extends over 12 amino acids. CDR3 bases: TGCGCCACACGCGGGGGGGCTGGCGAGCAGTACTTC. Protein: CATRGGAGEQYF.

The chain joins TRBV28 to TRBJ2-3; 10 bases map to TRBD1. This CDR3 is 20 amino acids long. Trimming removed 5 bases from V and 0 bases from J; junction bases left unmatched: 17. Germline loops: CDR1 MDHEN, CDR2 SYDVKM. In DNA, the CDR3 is TGTGCCAGCAGTCTTGCCGGGACAGGGGTTTTCCTGGCCAGCACAGATACGCAGTATTTT. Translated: CASSLAGTGVFLASTDTQYF.

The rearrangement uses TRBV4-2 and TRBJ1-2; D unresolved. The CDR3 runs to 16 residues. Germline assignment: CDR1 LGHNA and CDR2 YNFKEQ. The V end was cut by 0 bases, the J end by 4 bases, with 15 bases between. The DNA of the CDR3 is TGTGCCAGCAGCCAAGACAAGACGGCCAGACTCTATGGCTACACCTTC. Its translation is CASSQDKTARLYGYTF.

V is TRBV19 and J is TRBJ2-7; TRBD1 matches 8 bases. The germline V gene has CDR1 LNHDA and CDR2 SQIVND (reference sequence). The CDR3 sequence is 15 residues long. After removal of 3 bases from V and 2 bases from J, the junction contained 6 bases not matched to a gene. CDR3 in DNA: TGTGCCAGTAGTATCGCGGGACAGGTGACCTACGAGCAGTACTTC. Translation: CASSIAGQVTYEQYF.

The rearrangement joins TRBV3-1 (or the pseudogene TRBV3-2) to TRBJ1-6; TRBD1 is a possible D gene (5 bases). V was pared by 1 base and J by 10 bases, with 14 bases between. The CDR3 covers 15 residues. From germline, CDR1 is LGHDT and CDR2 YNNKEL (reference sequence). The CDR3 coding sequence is TGTGCCAGCAGCCAAGTGGGGGGGAGGGGATCACCCCTCCACTTT. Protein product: CASSQVGGRGSPLHF.

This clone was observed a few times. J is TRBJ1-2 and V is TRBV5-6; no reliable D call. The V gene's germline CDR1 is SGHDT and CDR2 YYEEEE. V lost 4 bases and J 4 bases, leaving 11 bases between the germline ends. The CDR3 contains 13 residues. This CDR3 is CASSPQTSYGYTF. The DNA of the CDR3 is TGTGCCAGCAGCCCCCAGACATCCTATGGCTACACCTTC.

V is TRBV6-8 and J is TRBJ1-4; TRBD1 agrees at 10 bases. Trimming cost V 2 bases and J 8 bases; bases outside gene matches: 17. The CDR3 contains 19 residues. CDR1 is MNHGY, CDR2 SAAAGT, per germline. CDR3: CASSYIPLEDRGLGEKLFF. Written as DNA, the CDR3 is TGTGCCAGCAGTTACATCCCGCTCGAGGACAGGGGGTTAGGGGAAAAACTGTTTTTT.